Below are 14 T cell receptor beta chains sequenced from a single sample in a study of a mutant IDH1 vaccine in newly diagnosed glioma. These receptors have no known antigen. The time point is: week 23, last vaccination. Vaccine doses each comprised 300 ug of mutant IDH1 20-mer peptide, with topical imiquimod. Libraries were prepared by immunoSEQ multiplex PCR; TCRdb keeps only in-frame clonotypes and omits some of them. The sample consists of about 41,000 clones, around 78% of them appearing once. The sample in question was PBMCs, obtained from a glioma patient whose treatment included an IDH1 peptide vaccine. The source is a woman between 40 and 50 years old with glioma. Some clones in this sample may be carry-over from other donors' samples.

The gene calls are TRBV29-1 and TRBJ2-7, with 9 positions matching TRBD1. CDR1 is SQVTM and CDR2 is ANQGSEA in the germline V gene. The CDR3 has 11 amino acids. V shed 7 bases and J 3 bases; nucleotides not matched to a gene: 1. The chain's CDR3 is CSGTGVYEQYF. In DNA form, the CDR3 reads TGCAGCGGGACAGGGGTCTACGAGCAGTACTTC.

The chain joins TRBV6-6 to TRBJ2-7, with D maybe TRBD2 (5 bases). CDR3 length equals 12 residues. The germline V gene has CDR1 MNHNY and CDR2 SVGAGI (reference sequence). Trimming took 5 bases from V and 3 from J, leaving 8 bases between them. CDR3 sequence (DNA): TGTGCCAGCAGTATCCGGGACTACGAGCAGTACTTC. It is translated as CASSIRDYEQYF.

The chain employs TRBV14 and TRBJ1-2; D remains ambiguous. The CDR3 runs to 20 residues. Germline V lookup: CDR1 SGHDN, CDR2 FVKESK. V was pared by 1 base and J by 6 bases, with 30 bases between. CDR3 DNA: TGTGCCAGCAGCCAAGGGATCGGCGGGAGAGTTTCTGGTCTGACCCATGGCTACACCTTC. Its protein product is CASSQGIGGRVSGLTHGYTF.

The chain uses TRBV19 and TRBJ2-7; 10 bases agree with TRBD2. The V and J ends lost 3 bases and 4 bases, in that order; junction bases with no gene match: 18. The CDR3 extends over 19 amino acids. CDR1 LNHDA and CDR2 SQIVND come from the germline V gene (reference sequence). The CDR3 DNA reads TGTGCCAGTAGTATCAGGTCTAGCGGGAGAGAAGGAGCTCGATACGAGCAGTACTTC. Its translation is CASSIRSSGREGARYEQYF.

J is TRBJ2-5 and V is TRBV2, with D tentatively TRBD2 (5 bases). The V gene's germline CDR1 is SNHLY and CDR2 FYNNEI. The CDR3 has 13 residues. Trimming cost V 0 bases and J 7 bases, with 9 bases left between them. Here the CDR3 reads CASSEAPAGTQYF. CDR3 nucleotide sequence: TGTGCCAGCAGTGAAGCTCCTGCGGGGACCCAGTACTTC.

This chain joins TRBV7-2 and TRBJ2-3; 9 nucleotides align to TRBD2. Germline V gene lookup returns CDR1 SGHTA and CDR2 FQGNSA. V shed 2 bases and J 4 bases; nucleotides not matched to a gene: 4. The CDR3 consists of 15 residues. The CDR3 bases are TGTGCCAGCAGCTTAAGTAGCGGGAGATCAGATACGCAGTATTTT. It encodes CASSLSSGRSDTQYF. The whole variable domain, remainder taken from reference TRBV7-2 and TRBJ2-3, is GAGVSQSPSNKVTEKGKDVELRCDPISGHTALYWYRQSLGQGLEFLIYFQGNSAPDKSGLPSDRFSAERTGGSVSTLTIQRTQQEDSAVYLCASSLSSGRSDTQYFGPGTRLTVL.

The gene calls are TRBV18 and TRBJ2-3; 7 bases are a match to TRBD1. The CDR3 runs to 15 residues. Germline trimming cut 8 bases from V and 2 bases from J; bases unmatched to any gene: 10. Germline CDR1 is KGHSH and CDR2 is LQKENI. The CDR3 sequence is CASTTQGTYTDTQYF. The CDR3 DNA follows: TGTGCCAGCACTACACAGGGGACATACACAGATACGCAGTATTTT.

The chain employs TRBV9 and TRBJ1-2; TRBD1 matches 7 bases. CDR1 SGDLS and CDR2 YYNGEE come from the germline V gene. This CDR3 contains 14 residues. The ends lost 4 bases at V and 12 bases at J; junction bases unmatched: 15. CDR3 nucleotide sequence: TGTGCCAGCAGCTTGGGACAGTCGGATTCGGGCAACACCTTC. This encodes CASSLGQSDSGNTF.

The rearrangement joins TRBV5-6 to TRBJ2-7; D unresolved. The V end was cut by 1 base, the J end by 3 bases, with 17 bases between. Germline-derived CDR1 and CDR2 are SGHDT and YYEEEE. The CDR3 totals 16 residues. The CDR3 DNA reads as TGTGCCAGCAGCTTGTTTAGTAGGATTGGATTCTACGAGCAGTACTTC. It specifies CASSLFSRIGFYEQYF.

The chain has TRBV20-1 and TRBJ1-1, with unresolved D. Looked up from germline, CDR1 is DFQATT and CDR2 is SNEGSKA (reference sequence). CDR3 size: 11 residues. V was shortened by 3 bases and J by 9 bases, with 11 bases between the two germline ends. Here the CDR3 reads CSASPPLQAFF. The DNA of the CDR3 is TGCAGTGCTAGTCCCCCCCTGCAAGCTTTCTTT.

This clone was counted a few times. This chain connects TRBV5-1 to TRBJ1-1, with D hard to call. Looked up from germline, CDR1 is SGHRS and CDR2 is YFSETQ. The CDR3 runs to 12 residues. Trimming stripped 3 bases from V and 1 base from J, with 4 bases between. In DNA, the CDR3 is TGCGCCAGCAGCTCCGGGAACACTGAAGCTTTCTTT. Its protein is CASSSGNTEAFF. Full variable domain (remainder filled in from reference TRBV5-1 and TRBJ1-1): KAGVTQTPRYLIKTRGQQVTLSCSPISGHRSVSWYQQTPGQGLQFLFEYFSETQRNKGNFPGRFSGRQFSNSRSEMNVSTLELGDSALYLCASSSGNTEAFFGQGTRLTVV.

V is TRBV4-3 and J is TRBJ2-7; unclear D gene. Trimming took off 1 base at V and 1 base at J, with 8 bases between the two ends. The CDR3 contains 14 residues. Germline-derived CDR1 and CDR2 are LGHNA and YSLEER. CDR3: CASSQVANSYEQYF. The CDR3 DNA is TGCGCCAGCAGCCAAGTTGCGAATTCCTACGAGCAGTACTTC.

The CDR3 is CASSPRTGSYEQYF. The CDR3 DNA reads as TGTGCCAGCAGCCCCAGGACAGGGTCCTACGAGCAGTACTTC. The gene calls are TRBV7-9 and TRBJ2-7; 8 nucleotides align to TRBD1. Trimming removed 5 bases from V and 1 base from J; junction bases left unmatched: 4. The CDR3 length is 14 residues. CDR1 and CDR2 from the germline V gene are SEHNR and FQNEAQ (reference sequence). Full variable domain (rest looked up from reference TRBV7-9 and TRBJ2-7): DTGVSQNPRHKITKRGQNVTFRCDPISEHNRLYWYRQTLGQGPEFLTYFQNEAQLEKSRLLSDRFSAERPKGSFSTLEIQRTEQGDSAMYLCASSPRTGSYEQYFGPGTRLTVT.

This chain uses TRBV25-1 with TRBJ2-7; 8 bases are shared with TRBD2. The ends lost 3 bases at V and 7 bases at J; junction bases unmatched: 14. Germline-derived CDR1 and CDR2 are MGHDK and SYGVNS. CDR3 length equals 16 residues. CDR3: CASSDSRAAGGQEQYF. Here the CDR3 DNA reads TGTGCCAGCAGTGACTCTAGGGCGGCGGGGGGTCAGGAGCAGTACTTC.